Listed below are T cell receptor beta chains from one sample, sequenced in a study of T cell responses to AZD1222 COVID-19 vaccine. Measured with immunoSEQ multiplex PCR; TCRdb has only the in-frame clones, and not every one. The sample carries 35,000 to 50,000 clones, around four fifths recorded once. This specimen consisted of peripheral blood, obtained 28 days after the second dose of the MenACWY control vaccine. The receptors here all came from an adult who received the MenACWY meningococcal vaccine as a control. The CDR3 runs from the conserved cysteine through the conserved F or W. The D gene is left open where the match is weak.

CDR3 protein: CASSVDARGNWNEQFF
CDR3 DNA: TGTGCCAGCAGCGTAGACGCCAGGGGTAATTGGAATGAGCAGTTCTTC
J gene: TRBJ2-1
D gene: NA
V gene: TRBV9

CDR3 protein: CASSYAGTEAFF
CDR3 DNA: TGCGCCAGCAGCTATGCGGGGACTGAAGCTTTCTTT
J gene: TRBJ1-1
D gene: NA
V gene: TRBV5-1

CDR3 protein: CASSEGALAKNIQYF
CDR3 DNA: TGTGCCAGCAGTGAAGGGGCGTTAGCCAAAAACATTCAGTACTTC
J gene: TRBJ2-4
D gene: NA
V gene: TRBV2

CDR3 protein: CASSQAGGTVFEQFF
CDR3 DNA: TGCGCCAGCAGCCAAGCGGGGGGGACGGTCTTTGAGCAGTTCTTC
J gene: TRBJ2-1
D gene: TRBD2
V gene: TRBV4-1

CDR3 protein: CASSGPRGANTGELFF
CDR3 DNA: TGTGCCAGCAGCGGTCCGAGGGGAGCGAACACCGGGGAGCTGTTTTTT
J gene: TRBJ2-2
D gene: NA
V gene: TRBV9

CDR3 protein: CSVGDAEAFF
CDR3 DNA: TGCAGCGTTGGCGACGCTGAAGCTTTCTTT
J gene: TRBJ1-1
D gene: NA
V gene: TRBV29-1

CDR3 protein: CASRTRTSGKDTQYF
CDR3 DNA: TGTGCCAGCAGAACCAGGACTAGCGGGAAAGATACGCAGTATTTT
J gene: TRBJ2-3
D gene: TRBD2
V gene: TRBV6-5

CDR3 protein: CASSLSREQFF
CDR3 DNA: TGTGCCAGCAGCCTAAGTCGTGAGCAGTTCTTC
J gene: TRBJ2-1
D gene: NA
V gene: TRBV5-6

CDR3 protein: CASSVGSGLSTDTQYF
CDR3 DNA: TGTGCCAGCAGCGTAGGCTCAGGGCTAAGCACAGATACGCAGTATTTT
J gene: TRBJ2-3
D gene: NA
V gene: TRBV9

CDR3 protein: CASSLTQGSHEQYF
CDR3 DNA: TGTGCCAGCAGCCTCACTCAGGGTTCCCACGAGCAGTACTTC
J gene: TRBJ2-7
D gene: NA
V gene: TRBV11-3

CDR3 protein: CASSLVHESNTGELFF
CDR3 DNA: TGCGCCAGCAGCTTGGTTCATGAATCGAACACCGGGGAGCTGTTTTTT
J gene: TRBJ2-2
D gene: NA
V gene: TRBV5-1

CDR3 protein: CAISDSDDSPLHF
CDR3 DNA: TGTGCCATCAGTGATTCGGACGATTCACCCCTCCACTTT
J gene: TRBJ1-6
D gene: NA
V gene: TRBV10-3

CDR3 protein: CASRQAGGRNEKLFF
CDR3 DNA: TGTGCCAGCAGACAGGCAGGGGGCAGAAATGAAAAACTGTTTTTT
J gene: TRBJ1-4
D gene: TRBD1
V gene: TRBV6-5

CDR3 protein: CASSQGTANYGYTF
CDR3 DNA: TGCGCCAGCAGCCAGGGGACAGCCAACTATGGCTACACCTTC
J gene: TRBJ1-2
D gene: TRBD1
V gene: TRBV4-1

CDR3 protein: CASSLGTDQPQHF
CDR3 DNA: TGTGCCAGCAGTTTAGGGACAGATCAGCCCCAGCATTTT
J gene: TRBJ1-5
D gene: TRBD1
V gene: TRBV28

CDR3 protein: CASGLHGGHYGYTF
CDR3 DNA: TGTGCTAGTGGTTTGCATGGGGGGCACTATGGCTACACCTTC
J gene: TRBJ1-2
D gene: NA
V gene: TRBV12-5

CDR3 protein: CASSLIRFYGYTF
CDR3 DNA: TGTGCCAGCAGTTTGATCAGGTTCTATGGCTACACCTTC
J gene: TRBJ1-2
D gene: NA
V gene: TRBV28

CDR3 protein: CASSLETRRRDIQYF
CDR3 DNA: TGTGCCAGCAGCTTGGAGACCAGACGGAGGGACATTCAGTACTTC
J gene: TRBJ2-4
D gene: NA
V gene: TRBV5-6

CDR3 protein: CASSIGLAGAYEQYF
CDR3 DNA: TGTGCCAGCAGCATCGGACTAGCGGGAGCCTACGAGCAGTACTTC
J gene: TRBJ2-7
D gene: TRBD2
V gene: TRBV3-1/TRBV3-2

CDR3 protein: CASSLESGRAQETQYF
CDR3 DNA: TGTGCCAGCAGCTTAGAAAGCGGGAGGGCCCAAGAGACCCAGTACTTC
J gene: TRBJ2-5
D gene: TRBD2
V gene: TRBV7-9